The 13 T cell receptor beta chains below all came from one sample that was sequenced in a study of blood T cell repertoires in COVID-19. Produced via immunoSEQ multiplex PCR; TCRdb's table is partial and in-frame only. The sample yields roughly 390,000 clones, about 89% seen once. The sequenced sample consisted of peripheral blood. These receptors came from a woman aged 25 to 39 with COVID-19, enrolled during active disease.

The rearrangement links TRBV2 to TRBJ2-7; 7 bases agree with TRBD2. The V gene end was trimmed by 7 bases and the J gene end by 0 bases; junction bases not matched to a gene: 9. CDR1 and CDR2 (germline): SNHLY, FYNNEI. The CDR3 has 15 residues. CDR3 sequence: CASTGGTISSYEQYF. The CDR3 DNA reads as TGTGCCAGCACGGGTGGGACTATTAGCTCCTACGAGCAGTACTTC.

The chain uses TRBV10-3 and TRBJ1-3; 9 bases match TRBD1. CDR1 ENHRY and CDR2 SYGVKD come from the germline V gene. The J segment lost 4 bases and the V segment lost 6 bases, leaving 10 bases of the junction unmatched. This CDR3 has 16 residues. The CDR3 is CAIRRPGQGAGNTIYF. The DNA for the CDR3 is TGTGCCATCAGAAGACCGGGACAGGGTGCAGGAAACACCATATATTTT.

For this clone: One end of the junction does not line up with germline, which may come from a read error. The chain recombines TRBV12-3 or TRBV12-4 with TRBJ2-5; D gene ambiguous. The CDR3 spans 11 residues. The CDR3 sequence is CASSFLEAQYF. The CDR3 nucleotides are TGTGCCAGCAGTTTCCTAGAGGCCCAGTACTTC.

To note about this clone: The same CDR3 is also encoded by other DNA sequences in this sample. CDR3 DNA: TGCGCCAGCAGCCAAGGGGGACAGGGCGGGTACGAGCAGTACTTC. Translated, it gives CASSQGGQGGYEQYF. The chain carries TRBV4-3 and TRBJ2-7; 9 bases align to TRBD1. The V gene end was trimmed by 1 base and the J gene end by 4 bases; junction bases not matched to a gene: 5. Germline V lookup: CDR1 LGHNA, CDR2 YSLEER. The CDR3 spans 15 residues.

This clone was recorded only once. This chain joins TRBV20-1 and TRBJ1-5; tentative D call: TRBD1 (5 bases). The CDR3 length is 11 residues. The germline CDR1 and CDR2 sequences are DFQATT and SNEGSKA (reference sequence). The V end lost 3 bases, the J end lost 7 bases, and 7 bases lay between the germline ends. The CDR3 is CSARGGQPQHF. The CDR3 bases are TGCAGTGCTAGGGGGGGACAGCCCCAGCATTTT.

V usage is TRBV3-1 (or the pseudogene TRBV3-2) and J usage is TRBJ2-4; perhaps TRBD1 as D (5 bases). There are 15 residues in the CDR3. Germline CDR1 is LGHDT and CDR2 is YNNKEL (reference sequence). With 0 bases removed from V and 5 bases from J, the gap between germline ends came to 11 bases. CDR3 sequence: CASSQDGAPQNIQYF. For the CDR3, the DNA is TGTGCCAGCAGCCAAGATGGGGCCCCCCAAAACATTCAGTACTTC.

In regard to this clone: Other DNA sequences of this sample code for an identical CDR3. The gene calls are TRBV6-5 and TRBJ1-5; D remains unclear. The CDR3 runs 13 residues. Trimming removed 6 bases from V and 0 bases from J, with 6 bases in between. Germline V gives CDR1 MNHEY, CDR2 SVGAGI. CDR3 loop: CASSSYSNQPQHF. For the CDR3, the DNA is TGTGCCAGCAGCAGTTATAGCAATCAGCCCCAGCATTTT.

The CDR3 sequence is CASSLQGSGRFYEQYF. CDR3 DNA sequence: TGTGCCAGCAGTCTCCAGGGGAGCGGGAGGTTCTACGAGCAGTACTTC. V gene TRBV11-2 combines with J gene TRBJ2-7; 9 bases are shared with TRBD2. The V and J ends lost 6 bases and 3 bases, in that order; junction bases with no gene match: 12. The CDR3 has 16 residues. Germline V CDR1 and CDR2: SGHAT, FQNNGV.

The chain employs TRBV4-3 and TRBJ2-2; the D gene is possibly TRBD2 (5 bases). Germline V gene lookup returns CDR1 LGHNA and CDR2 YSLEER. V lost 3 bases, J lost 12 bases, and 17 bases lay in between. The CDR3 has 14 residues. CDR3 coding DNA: TGCGCCAGCAGCCAGACCGATGAGGCTAGCAAGCTGTTTTTT. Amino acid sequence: CASSQTDEASKLFF.

The CDR3 spells CASSLAPGGEQFF. CDR3 nucleotides: TGTGCCAGCAGCTTAGCCCCAGGGGGGGAGCAGTTCTTC. The chain links TRBV7-9 to TRBJ2-1; D possibly corresponds to TRBD1 (7 bases). This CDR3 region has 13 residues. Trimming removed 0 bases at V and 10 bases at J, with 10 bases between. Germline V gene lookup returns CDR1 SEHNR and CDR2 FQNEAQ (reference sequence).

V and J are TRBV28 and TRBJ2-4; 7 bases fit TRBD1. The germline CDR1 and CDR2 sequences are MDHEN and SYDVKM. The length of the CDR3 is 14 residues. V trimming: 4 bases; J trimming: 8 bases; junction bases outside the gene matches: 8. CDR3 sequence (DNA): TGTGCCAGCAGTTCAACAGGGGAGATAGACATTCAGTACTTC. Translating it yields CASSSTGEIDIQYF.

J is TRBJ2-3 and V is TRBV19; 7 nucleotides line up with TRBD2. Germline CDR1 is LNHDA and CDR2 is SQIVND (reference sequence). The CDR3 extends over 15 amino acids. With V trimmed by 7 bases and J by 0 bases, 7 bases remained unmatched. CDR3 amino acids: CASTLAGQSTDTQYF. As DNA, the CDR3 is TGTGCCAGTACGTTAGCGGGCCAAAGCACAGATACGCAGTATTTT.

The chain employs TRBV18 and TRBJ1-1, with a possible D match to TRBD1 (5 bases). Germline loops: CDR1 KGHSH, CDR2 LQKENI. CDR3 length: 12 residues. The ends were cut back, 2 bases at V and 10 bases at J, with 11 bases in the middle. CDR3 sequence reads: CASSPIGHSAFF. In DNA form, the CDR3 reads TGTGCCAGCTCACCAATCGGACATTCAGCTTTCTTT.